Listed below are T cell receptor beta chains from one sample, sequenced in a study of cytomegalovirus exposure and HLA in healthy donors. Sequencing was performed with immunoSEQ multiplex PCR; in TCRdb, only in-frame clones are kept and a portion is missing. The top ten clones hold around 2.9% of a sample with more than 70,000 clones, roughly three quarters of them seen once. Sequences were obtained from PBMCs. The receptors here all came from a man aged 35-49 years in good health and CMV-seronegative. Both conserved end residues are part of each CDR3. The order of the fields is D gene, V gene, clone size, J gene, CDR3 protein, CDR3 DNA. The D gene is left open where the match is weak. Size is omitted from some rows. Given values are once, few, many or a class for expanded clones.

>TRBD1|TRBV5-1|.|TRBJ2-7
CASSFDRGEQYF
TGCGCCAGCAGTTTTGACAGGGGCGAGCAGTACTTC
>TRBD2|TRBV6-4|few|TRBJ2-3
CASSDARSGGPDTQYF
TGTGCCAGCAGTGACGCCAGGAGCGGGGGTCCAGATACGCAGTATTTT
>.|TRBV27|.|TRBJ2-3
CASSPGTTSTDTQYF
TGTGCCAGCAGTCCAGGGACAACTAGCACAGATACGCAGTATTTT
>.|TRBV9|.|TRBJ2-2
CASSVARGFGELFF
TGTGCCAGCAGCGTAGCCAGAGGGTTCGGGGAGCTGTTTTTT
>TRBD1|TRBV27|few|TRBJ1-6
CASSPDRTGRNSPLHF
TGTGCCAGCAGTCCTGACAGGACAGGTCGGAATTCACCCCTCCACTTT
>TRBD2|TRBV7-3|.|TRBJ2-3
CASSLGLAPDTQYF
TGTGCCAGCAGCTTGGGACTAGCCCCAGATACGCAGTATTTT
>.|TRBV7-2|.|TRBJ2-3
CASSFGTADTQYF
TGTGCCAGCAGCTTTGGTACGGCAGATACGCAGTATTTT
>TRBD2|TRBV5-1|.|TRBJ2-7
CASNPGGFYEQYF
TGCGCCAGCAACCCGGGGGGTTTCTACGAGCAGTACTTC
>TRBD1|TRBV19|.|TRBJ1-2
CASSIVRAGGNYGYTF
TGTGCCAGTAGTATAGTACGGGCAGGGGGCAACTATGGCTACACCTTC
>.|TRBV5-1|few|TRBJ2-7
CASSLGHRDIYEQYF
TGCGCCAGCAGCTTGGGTCACAGGGATATCTACGAGCAGTACTTC
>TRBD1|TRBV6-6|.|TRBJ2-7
CASSYRQGPIREQYF
TGTGCCAGCAGTTACCGACAGGGGCCCATACGCGAGCAGTACTTC
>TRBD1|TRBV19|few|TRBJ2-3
CASSKGQISTDTQYF
TGTGCCAGTAGTAAGGGACAGATAAGCACAGATACGCAGTATTTT
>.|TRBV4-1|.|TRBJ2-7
CASSQEWPSPGEQYF
TGCGCCAGCAGCCAAGAATGGCCAAGTCCAGGCGAGCAGTACTTC
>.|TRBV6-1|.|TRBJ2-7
CASSLGSRGHEQYF
TGTGCCAGCAGTCTAGGTTCTAGGGGCCACGAGCAGTACTTC
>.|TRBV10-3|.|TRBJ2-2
CAISVPGAAYTGELFF
TGTGCCATCAGCGTTCCAGGGGCAGCGTACACCGGGGAGCTGTTTTTT
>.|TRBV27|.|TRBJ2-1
CASSNTGAYNEQFF
TGTGCCAGCAGTAATACCGGGGCCTACAATGAGCAGTTCTTC
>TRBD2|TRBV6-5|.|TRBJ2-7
CASSYQASGAYEQYF
TGTGCCAGCAGTTACCAGGCTAGCGGGGCCTACGAGCAGTACTTC
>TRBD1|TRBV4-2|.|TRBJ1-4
CASSQEGAGGEKLFF
TGTGCCAGCAGCCAAGAGGGTGCAGGGGGTGAGAAACTGTTTTTT
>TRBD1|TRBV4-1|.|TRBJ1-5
CASSPWGDRERPNQPQHF
TGCGCCAGCAGCCCGTGGGGGGACAGGGAAAGACCCAATCAGCCCCAGCATTTT
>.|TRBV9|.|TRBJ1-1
CASTKISGQNTEAFF
TGTGCCAGCACCAAAATATCAGGACAGAACACTGAAGCTTTCTTT
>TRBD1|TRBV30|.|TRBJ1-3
CAWTADRGPGNTIYF
TGTGCCTGGACCGCTGACAGGGGGCCTGGAAACACCATATATTTT
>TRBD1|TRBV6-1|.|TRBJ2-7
CASSLGQGTYEQYF
TGTGCCAGCAGTTTAGGACAGGGGACCTACGAGCAGTACTTC
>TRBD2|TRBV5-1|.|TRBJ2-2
CASSPRTSGSGELFF
TGCGCCAGCAGCCCCCGGACTAGCGGTTCCGGGGAGCTGTTTTTT
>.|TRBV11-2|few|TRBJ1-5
CASSSQNQPQHF
TGTGCCAGCAGCTCACAAAATCAGCCCCAGCATTTT
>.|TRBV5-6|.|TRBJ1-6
CASSSGNYNSPLHF
TGTGCCAGCAGTTCAGGGAATTATAATTCACCCCTCCACTTT
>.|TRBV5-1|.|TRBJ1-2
CASSLAGEAKIGGYTF
TGCGCCAGCAGCTTGGCCGGAGAGGCCAAAATCGGTGGCTACACCTTC
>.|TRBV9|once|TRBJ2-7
CASSVKFGKVYEQYF
TGTGCCAGCAGCGTAAAGTTCGGGAAGGTTTACGAGCAGTACTTC
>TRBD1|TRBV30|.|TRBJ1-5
CAWSVMGQGSNQPQHF
TGTGCCTGGAGTGTTATGGGACAGGGATCCAATCAGCCCCAGCATTTT
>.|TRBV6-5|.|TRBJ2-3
CASSYSTGQYTDTQYF
TGTGCCAGCAGTTACTCGACAGGACAGTACACAGATACGCAGTATTTT
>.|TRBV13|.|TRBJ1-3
CASSLGRAGNTIYF
TGTGCCAGCAGCTTAGGCAGGGCTGGAAACACCATATATTTT
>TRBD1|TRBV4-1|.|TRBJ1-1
CASSHVTGRNTEAFF
TGCGCCAGCAGCCACGTGACAGGGCGGAACACTGAAGCTTTCTTT
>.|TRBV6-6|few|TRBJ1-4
CASSSTEATNEKLFF
TGTGCCAGCAGCTCAACAGAAGCAACTAATGAAAAACTGTTTTTT
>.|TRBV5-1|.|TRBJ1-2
CASSLEQGTGYTF
TGCGCCAGCAGCTTGGAACAGGGAACGGGCTACACCTTC
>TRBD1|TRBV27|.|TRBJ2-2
CASSPHIGGRGTGELFF
TGTGCCAGCAGCCCTCATATAGGGGGCCGTGGCACCGGGGAGCTGTTTTTT
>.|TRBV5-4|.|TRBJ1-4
CASSLSREGEKLFF
TGTGCCAGCAGCTTGAGCAGGGAGGGCGAAAAACTGTTTTTT
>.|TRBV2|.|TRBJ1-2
CATGQKPNYGHTF
TGTGCCACTGGACAGAAGCCTAACTATGGCCACACCTTC
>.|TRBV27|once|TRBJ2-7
CASSSYREMYEQYF
TGTGCCAGCAGTTCGTACAGGGAGATGTACGAGCAGTACTTC
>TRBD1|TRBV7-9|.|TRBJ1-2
CSSSLGRDRDGGYTF
TGTTCCAGCAGCTTAGGGAGGGACAGGGACGGTGGCTACACCTTC
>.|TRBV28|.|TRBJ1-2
CASSSTNYGYTF
TGTGCCAGCAGTTCCACAAACTATGGCTACACCTTC
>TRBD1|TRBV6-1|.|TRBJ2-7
CASSDPGQGDYEQYF
TGTGCCAGCAGTGATCCGGGACAGGGCGACTACGAGCAGTACTTC
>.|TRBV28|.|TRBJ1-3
CASSFSGGGNTIYF
TGTGCCAGCAGTTTTTCGGGGGGCGGAAACACCATATATTTT
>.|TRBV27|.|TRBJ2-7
CASSLVGSSYEQYF
TGTGCCAGCAGTTTAGTTGGGAGCTCCTACGAGCAGTACTTC
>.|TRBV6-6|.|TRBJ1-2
CASRIDMSSGYGYTF
TGTGCCAGCAGAATCGACATGAGCTCAGGGTATGGCTACACCTTC
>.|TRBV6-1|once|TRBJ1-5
CASVRGDSNQPQHF
TGTGCCAGCGTCCGGGGGGATAGCAATCAGCCCCAGCATTTT
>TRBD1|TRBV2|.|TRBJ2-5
CASSGQGWETQYF
TGTGCCAGCAGTGGACAGGGCTGGGAGACCCAGTACTTC
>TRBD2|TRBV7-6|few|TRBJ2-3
CASSLAPSGGARDTQYF
TGTGCCAGCAGCTTAGCGCCCAGCGGGGGGGCGCGAGATACGCAGTATTTT
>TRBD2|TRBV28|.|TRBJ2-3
CASSLGGGGTDTQYF
TGTGCCAGCAGTCTGGGCGGGGGAGGCACAGATACGCAGTATTTT
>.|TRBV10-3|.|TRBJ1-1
CAISLNSPARGDKHTEAFF
TGTGCCATCAGTCTTAATTCCCCCGCGCGCGGGGATAAGCACACTGAAGCTTTCTTT
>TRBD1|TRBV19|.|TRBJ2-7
CASSDRGLGYEQYF
TGTGCCAGTAGTGACAGGGGACTCGGCTACGAGCAGTACTTC
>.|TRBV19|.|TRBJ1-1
CASSLLDGGTEAFF
TGTGCCAGTAGTTTACTGGACGGGGGGACTGAAGCTTTCTTT
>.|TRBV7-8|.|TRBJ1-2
CASSLNRVDYGYTF
TGTGCCAGCAGCTTAAACAGGGTTGACTATGGCTACACCTTC
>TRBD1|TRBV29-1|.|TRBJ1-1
CSVERTGVDTEAFF
TGCAGCGTTGAAAGGACAGGGGTCGACACTGAAGCTTTCTTT
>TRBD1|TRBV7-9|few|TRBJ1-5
CASGQDNQPQHF
TGTGCCAGCGGACAGGACAATCAGCCCCAGCATTTT
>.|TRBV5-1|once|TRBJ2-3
CASSLAYLGGGEDTQYF
TGCGCCAGCAGCTTGGCCTACCTAGGAGGTGGTGAAGATACGCAGTATTTT
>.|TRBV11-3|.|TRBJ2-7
CASSFNANSRENEQYF
TGTGCCAGCAGCTTTAACGCGAACTCCAGGGAAAACGAGCAGTACTTC
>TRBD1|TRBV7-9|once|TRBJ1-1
CASSPLPGQLNTEAFF
TGTGCCAGCAGCCCGCTCCCGGGACAGCTGAACACTGAAGCTTTCTTT
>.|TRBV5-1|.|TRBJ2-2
CASSLVTPNTGELFF
TGCGCCAGCAGCTTGGTGACACCGAACACCGGGGAGCTGTTTTTT
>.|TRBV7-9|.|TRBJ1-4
CASSAPVHEGRERLFF
TGTGCCAGCAGCGCCCCCGTACATGAGGGTCGTGAAAGACTGTTTTTT
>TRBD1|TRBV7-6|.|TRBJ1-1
CASSLAGGLEAFF
TGTGCCAGCAGCTTAGCAGGGGGCCTTGAAGCTTTCTTT
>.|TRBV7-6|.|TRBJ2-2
CASSLSGVAGELFF
TGTGCCAGCAGCTTATCAGGGGTAGCCGGGGAGCTGTTTTTT